A single sample is the source of the 7 T cell receptor beta chains below, sequenced in a study of blood T cell repertoires in COVID-19. Sequenced by immunoSEQ multiplex PCR; TCRdb stores in-frame clones only, minus some. The sample shows 98,000 or so clones, 70% to 85% of them seen only once. Sequencing input: peripheral blood. These receptors originate from a middle-aged woman with acute or convalescent COVID-19.

The genes are TRBV27 and TRBJ2-2; D not certain. Between the trimmed V and J ends, which lost 2 bases and 1 base, there was a span of 8 bases. The CDR3 totals 15 residues. Germline loops: CDR1 MNHEY, CDR2 SMNVEV (reference sequence). The CDR3 region has the DNA TGTGCCAGCAGTTTAGTACAGATGAACACCGGGGAGCTGTTTTTT. Encoded protein: CASSLVQMNTGELFF.

The chain recombines TRBV15 with TRBJ1-5, with D possibly being TRBD1 (6 bases). From germline, CDR1 is LNHNV and CDR2 YYDKDF (reference sequence). The CDR3 consists of 15 residues. V lost 0 bases and J 3 bases, leaving 9 bases between the germline ends. Here the CDR3 DNA reads TGTGCCACCAGCAGAGACGACAGGTTCAATCAGCCCCAGCATTTT. Amino acids: CATSRDDRFNQPQHF. Drawing the rest from reference TRBV15 and TRBJ1-5, the complete variable domain is DAMVIQNPRYQVTQFGKPVTLSCSQTLNHNVMYWYQQKSSQAPKLLFHYYDKDFNNEADTPDNFQSRRPNTSFCFLDIRSPGLGDTAMYLCATSRDDRFNQPQHFGDGTRLSIL.

The gene calls are TRBV7-9 and TRBJ2-5, with TRBD2 matching 13 bases. This CDR3 is 16 amino acids long. Germline loops: CDR1 SEHNR, CDR2 FQNEAQ (reference sequence). V shed 4 bases, J shed 5 bases, and the junction held 7 bases outside the gene matches. The CDR3 spells CASSSEGTSGAETQYF. The CDR3 DNA reads TGTGCCAGCAGCTCCGAAGGGACTAGCGGGGCTGAGACCCAGTACTTC.

The rearrangement links TRBV9 to TRBJ2-2; tentative D call: TRBD2 (5 bases). Trimming cost V 6 bases and J 7 bases, with 13 bases left between them. Germline CDR1 and CDR2: SGDLS and YYNGEE. The CDR3 consists of 13 residues. The CDR3 DNA sequence: TGTGCCAGCACCTATAGGAGCGGCGGGGAGCTGTTTTTT. Its translation is CASTYRSGGELFF.

J is TRBJ2-1 and V is TRBV5-1; maybe TRBD2 (7 bases). This CDR3 comprises 16 residues. Germline loops: CDR1 SGHRS, CDR2 YFSETQ. Deletions cut 4 bases from V and 4 bases from J, with 18 bases between. The CDR3 sequence is CASSPLGGAEYNEQFF. In nucleotides, the CDR3 is TGCGCCAGCAGCCCACTAGGGGGGGCCGAATACAATGAGCAGTTCTTC.

In this sample, this clone turned up once. The rearrangement links TRBV5-1 to TRBJ2-1, with D possibly TRBD1 on 7 matching bases. The CDR3 runs 19 residues. CDR1 and CDR2 (germline): SGHRS, YFSETQ. V gave up 0 bases and J gave up 3 bases, with 22 bases separating them. CDR3 in DNA: TGCGCCAGCAGCTTGGCCGGAGGGGGCGAGCTAGGGGGCTACAATGAGCAGTTCTTC. Protein: CASSLAGGGELGGYNEQFF.

This CDR3 is CAISGGQVLLYEQYF. CDR3 coding DNA: TGTGCCATCAGTGGGGGACAGGTGCTTCTCTACGAGCAGTACTTC. This rearrangement joins TRBV10-3 to TRBJ2-7, with 8 bases fitting TRBD1. This CDR3 contains 15 residues. Germline CDR1 ENHRY, CDR2 SYGVKD. V lost 4 bases, J lost 3 bases, and 8 bases stayed unmatched.